This TCR beta chain was sequenced during a study of T cell changes during pregnancy in multiple sclerosis. The method was immunoSEQ multiplex PCR; TCRdb's version includes in-frame clones alone and lacks a portion of them. The sample contains 90,000 to 120,000 clones, approximately 90% of which appear only once. The V and J ends lost 3 bases and 4 bases respectively, with 9 bases between them. The CDR3 covers 13 residues. Germline V gene lookup returns CDR1 MNHNS and CDR2 SASEGT. The TCR comes from a female donor with multiple sclerosis, enrolled in a pregnancy study. The sequencing here drew on peripheral blood, taken after pregnancy. This sequence joins TRBV6-1 and TRBJ1-2; D might be TRBD1 (6 bases). This chain's CDR3 is CASSETGIYGYTF. DNA of the CDR3: TGTGCCAGCAGTGAGACAGGTATCTATGGCTACACCTTC.